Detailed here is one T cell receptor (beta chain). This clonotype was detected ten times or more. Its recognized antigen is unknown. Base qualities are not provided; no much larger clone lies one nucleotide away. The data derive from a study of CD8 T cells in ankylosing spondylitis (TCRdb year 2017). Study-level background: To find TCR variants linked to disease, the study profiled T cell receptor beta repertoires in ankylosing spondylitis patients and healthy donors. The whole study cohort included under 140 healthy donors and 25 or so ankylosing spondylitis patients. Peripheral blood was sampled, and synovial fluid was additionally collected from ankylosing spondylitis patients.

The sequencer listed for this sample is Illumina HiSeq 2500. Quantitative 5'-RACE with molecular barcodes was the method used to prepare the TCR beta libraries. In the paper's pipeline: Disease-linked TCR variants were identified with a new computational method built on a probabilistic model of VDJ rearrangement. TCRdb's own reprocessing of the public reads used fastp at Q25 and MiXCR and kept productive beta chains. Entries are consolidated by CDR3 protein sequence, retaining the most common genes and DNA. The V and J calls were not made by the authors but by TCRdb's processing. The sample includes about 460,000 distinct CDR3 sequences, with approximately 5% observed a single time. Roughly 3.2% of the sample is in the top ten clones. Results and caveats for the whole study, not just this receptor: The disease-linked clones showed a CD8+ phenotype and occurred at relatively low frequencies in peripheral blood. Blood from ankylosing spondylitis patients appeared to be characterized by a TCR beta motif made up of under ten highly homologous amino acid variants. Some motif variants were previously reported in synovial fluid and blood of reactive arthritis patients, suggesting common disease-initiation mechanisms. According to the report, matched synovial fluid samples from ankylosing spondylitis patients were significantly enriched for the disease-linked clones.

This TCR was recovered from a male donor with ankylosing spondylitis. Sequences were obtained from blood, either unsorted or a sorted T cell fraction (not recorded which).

The CDR3 has the sequence CASGRDGDSSGYTF. The DNA is TGTGCCAGCGGACGGGACGGGGATTCTTCCGGCTACACCTTC. The V gene is TRBV6-1 and the J gene is TRBJ1-2, with a weak D call of TRBD1 (5 bases match). The CDR3 numbers 14 residues from cysteine through phenylalanine. The DNA shown is the 42-base CDR3, in frame from base 1. The germline V gene encodes CDR1 MNHNS and CDR2 SASEGT. V is cut by 8 bases and J by 8 bases, and the space between the germline ends is 21 bases.